This record concerns one T cell receptor beta chain sequence. No antigen is known for it. This sample was included in a study of PD-1 blockade in mismatch repair-deficient tumors. The overall study: All were previously treated, progressing patients with eleven to twelve mismatch repair-deficient cancer types. Study findings and constraints: After pembrolizumab, tumor-resident clones rose rapidly, then generally contracted before radiologic responses.

Here immunoSEQ multiplex PCR was the method, and the copy in TCRdb shows in-frame clones only, minus some. The repertoire holds around 120,000 clones, with approximately 86% as singletons. The length of the CDR3 is 13 residues. From germline, CDR1 is SGHTA and CDR2 FQGNSA. Trimming stripped 4 bases from V and 5 bases from J, with 8 bases between. The specimen comprised peripheral blood, sampled 44 weeks after starting pembrolizumab. This receptor was identified in an adult with mismatch repair-deficient cancer. The chain couples TRBV7-2 to TRBJ2-2; D may be TRBD1 (5 bases). CDR3 sequence: CASSSDRTGELFF. CDR3 coding DNA: TGTGCCAGCAGCTCAGACAGAACCGGGGAGCTGTTTTTT.